The clone carrying this T cell receptor beta chain appeared many times. The CDR3 runs 15 residues. Germline trimming cut 2 bases from V and 0 bases from J; bases unmatched to any gene: 1. Germline CDR1 SGHTA, CDR2 FQGNSA. This record comes from a study of neurological immune-mediated disorders. As for the cDNA, it was generated by 5'RACE with 10-nucleotide random UMIs. TCRdb independently ran MiXCR on the 5' RACE reads; one entry per CDR3 protein. Here the sample spans about 89,000 distinct CDR3 sequences, 2.5% to 3% being singletons. This receptor was obtained from a woman aged 25-40 years with multiple sclerosis. The genes are TRBV7-2 and TRBJ2-5; 9 bases agree with TRBD2. Material: PBMCs. The CDR3: CASSLLAGYQETQYF. The CDR3 DNA is TGTGCCAGCAGCTTACTAGCGGGGTACCAAGAGACCCAGTACTTC.